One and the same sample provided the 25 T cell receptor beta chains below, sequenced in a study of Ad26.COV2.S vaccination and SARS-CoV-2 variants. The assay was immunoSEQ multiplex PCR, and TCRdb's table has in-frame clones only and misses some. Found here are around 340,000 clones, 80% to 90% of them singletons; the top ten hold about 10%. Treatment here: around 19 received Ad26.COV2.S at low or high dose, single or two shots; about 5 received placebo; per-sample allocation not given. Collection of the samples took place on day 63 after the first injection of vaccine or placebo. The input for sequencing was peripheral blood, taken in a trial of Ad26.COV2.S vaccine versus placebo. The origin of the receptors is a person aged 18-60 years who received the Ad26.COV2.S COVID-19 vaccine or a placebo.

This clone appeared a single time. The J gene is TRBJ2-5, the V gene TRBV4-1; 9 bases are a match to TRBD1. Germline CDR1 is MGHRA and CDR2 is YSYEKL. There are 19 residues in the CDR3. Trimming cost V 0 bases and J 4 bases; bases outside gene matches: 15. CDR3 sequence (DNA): TGCGCCAGCAGCCAAGAGGGGCCCCCACAGGGGGCGAGGGGAGAGACCCAGTACTTC. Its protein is CASSQEGPPQGARGETQYF.

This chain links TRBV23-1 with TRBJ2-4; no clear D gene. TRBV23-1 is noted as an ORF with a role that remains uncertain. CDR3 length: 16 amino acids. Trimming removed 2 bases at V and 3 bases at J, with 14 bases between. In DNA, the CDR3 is TGCGCCAGCAGTCAAGACGCGGTATTAGGCAAAAACATTCAGTACTTC. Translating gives CASSQDAVLGKNIQYF.

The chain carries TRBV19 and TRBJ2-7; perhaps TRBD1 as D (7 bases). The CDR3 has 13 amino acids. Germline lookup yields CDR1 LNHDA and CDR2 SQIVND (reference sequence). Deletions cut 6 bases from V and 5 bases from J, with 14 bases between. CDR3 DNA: TGTGCCAGTAGCCTCAGGGGGGACAACGAGCAGTACTTC. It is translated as CASSLRGDNEQYF.

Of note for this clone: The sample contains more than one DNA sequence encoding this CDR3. The CDR3 region is CASSYSRVYGYTF. CDR3 DNA: TGTGCCAGCAGTTACTCTCGGGTCTATGGCTACACCTTC. V usage is TRBV6-2 or TRBV6-3 and J usage is TRBJ1-2; D is unclear. The ends were cut back, 0 bases at V and 4 bases at J, with 6 bases in the middle. The CDR3 has 13 amino acids. CDR1 MNHEY and CDR2 SVGEGT come from the germline V gene.

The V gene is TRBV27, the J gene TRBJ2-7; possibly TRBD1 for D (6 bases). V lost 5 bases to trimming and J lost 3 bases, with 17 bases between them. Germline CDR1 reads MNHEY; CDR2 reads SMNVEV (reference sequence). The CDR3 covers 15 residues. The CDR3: CASSLSRGSGYEQYF. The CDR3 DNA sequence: TGTGCCAGCAGTCTTTCCAGGGGATCGGGCTACGAGCAGTACTTC.

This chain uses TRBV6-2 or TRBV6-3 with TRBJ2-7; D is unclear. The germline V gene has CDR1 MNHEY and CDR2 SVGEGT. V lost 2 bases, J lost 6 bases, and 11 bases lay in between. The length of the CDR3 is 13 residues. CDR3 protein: CASSYLGPPEQYF. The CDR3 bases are TGTGCCAGCAGTTACCTTGGACCGCCCGAGCAGTACTTC.

CDR3 sequence (DNA): TGTGCCAGCCTCCTGGGCCTAGAGGGCACTGAAGCTTTCTTT. Protein product: CASLLGLEGTEAFF. The chain has TRBV2 and TRBJ1-1; unclear D gene. This CDR3 is built from 14 residues. Germline V gene data show CDR1 as SNHLY and CDR2 as FYNNEI. The ends were cut back, 8 bases at V and 4 bases at J, with 17 bases in the middle.

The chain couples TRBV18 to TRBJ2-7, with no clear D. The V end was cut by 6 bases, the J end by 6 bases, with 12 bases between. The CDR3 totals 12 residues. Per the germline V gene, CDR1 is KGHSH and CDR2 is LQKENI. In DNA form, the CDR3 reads TGTGCCAGCTCCCCGCGGCCGGGCGAGCAGTACTTC. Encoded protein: CASSPRPGEQYF.

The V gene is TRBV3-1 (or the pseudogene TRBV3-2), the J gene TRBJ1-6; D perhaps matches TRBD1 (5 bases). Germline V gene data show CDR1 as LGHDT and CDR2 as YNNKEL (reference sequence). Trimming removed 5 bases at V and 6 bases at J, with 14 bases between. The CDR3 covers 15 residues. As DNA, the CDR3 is TGTGCCAGCAGCGGGGTGAGACAGCTTAATTCACCCCTCCACTTT. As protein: CASSGVRQLNSPLHF.

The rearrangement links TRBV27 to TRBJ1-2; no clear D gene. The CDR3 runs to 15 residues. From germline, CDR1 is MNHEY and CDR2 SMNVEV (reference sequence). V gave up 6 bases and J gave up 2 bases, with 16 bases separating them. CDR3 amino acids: CASSPGIRRNYGYTF. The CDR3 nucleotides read TGTGCCAGCAGCCCCGGGATCCGGAGAAACTATGGCTACACCTTC.

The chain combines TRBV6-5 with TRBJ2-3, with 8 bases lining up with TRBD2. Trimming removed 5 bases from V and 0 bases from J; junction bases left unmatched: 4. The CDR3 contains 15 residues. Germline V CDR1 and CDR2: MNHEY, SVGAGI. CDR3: CASSPAGVSTDTQYF. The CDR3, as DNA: TGTGCCAGCAGTCCAGCGGGAGTTAGCACAGATACGCAGTATTTT.

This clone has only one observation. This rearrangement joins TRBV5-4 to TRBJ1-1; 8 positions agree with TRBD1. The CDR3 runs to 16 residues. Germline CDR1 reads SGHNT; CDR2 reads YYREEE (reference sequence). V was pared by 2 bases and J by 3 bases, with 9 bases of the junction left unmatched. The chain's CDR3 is CASSFRTGTGDTEAFF. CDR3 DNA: TGTGCCAGCAGCTTCAGGACAGGGACGGGGGACACTGAAGCTTTCTTT.

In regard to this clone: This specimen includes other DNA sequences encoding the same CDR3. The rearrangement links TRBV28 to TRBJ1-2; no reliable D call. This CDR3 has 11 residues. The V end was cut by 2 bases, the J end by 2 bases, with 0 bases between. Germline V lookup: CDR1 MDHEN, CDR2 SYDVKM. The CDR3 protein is CASSLNYGYTF. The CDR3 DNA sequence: TGTGCCAGCAGTTTAAACTATGGCTACACCTTC.

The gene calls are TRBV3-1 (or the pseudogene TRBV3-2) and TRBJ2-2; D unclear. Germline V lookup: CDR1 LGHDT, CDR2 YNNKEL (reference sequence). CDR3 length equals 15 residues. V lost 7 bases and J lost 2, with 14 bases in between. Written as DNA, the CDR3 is TGTGCCAGCACCCCCGGAGTAGCTAACACCGGGGAGCTGTTTTTT. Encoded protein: CASTPGVANTGELFF.

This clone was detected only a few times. The DNA for the CDR3 is TGTGCCACCAGTGATAAGCGAGTGGCCTATAGCAATCAGCCCCAGCATTTT. Protein: CATSDKRVAYSNQPQHF. The chain carries TRBV24-1 and TRBJ1-5; D is undetermined. Germline-derived CDR1 and CDR2 are KGHDR and SFDVKD. The CDR3 is 17 residues long. The ends were cut back, 3 bases at V and 0 bases at J, with 14 bases in the middle.

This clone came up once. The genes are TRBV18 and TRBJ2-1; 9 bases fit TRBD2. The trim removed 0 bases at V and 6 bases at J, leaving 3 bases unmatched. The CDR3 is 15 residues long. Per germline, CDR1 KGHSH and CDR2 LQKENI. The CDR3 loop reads CASSPPGLASNEQFF. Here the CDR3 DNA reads TGTGCCAGCTCACCACCGGGACTAGCTAGCAATGAGCAGTTCTTC. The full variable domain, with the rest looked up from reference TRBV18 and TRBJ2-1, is NAGVMQNPRHLVRRRGQEARLRCSPMKGHSHVYWYRQLPEEGLKFMVYLQKENIIDESGMPKERFSAEFPKEGPSILRIQQVVRGDSAAYFCASSPPGLASNEQFFGPGTRLTVL.

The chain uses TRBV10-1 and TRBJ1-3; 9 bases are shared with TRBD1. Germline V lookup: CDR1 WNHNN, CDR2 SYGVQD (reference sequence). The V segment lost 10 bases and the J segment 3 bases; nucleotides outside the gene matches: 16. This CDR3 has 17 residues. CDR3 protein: CATNGSTGTGFGNTIYF. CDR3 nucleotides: TGCGCCACCAATGGCTCTACCGGGACAGGGTTTGGAAACACCATATATTTT.

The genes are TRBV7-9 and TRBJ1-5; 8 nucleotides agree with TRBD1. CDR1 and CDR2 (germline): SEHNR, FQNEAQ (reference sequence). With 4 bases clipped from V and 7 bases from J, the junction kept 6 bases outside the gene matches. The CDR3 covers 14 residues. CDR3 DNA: TGTGCCAGCAGCTATACAGGGGGGAGGCAGCCCCAGCATTTT. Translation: CASSYTGGRQPQHF.

CDR3 residues: CASTRQSAGELFF. CDR3 bases: TGCGCCAGCACCCGACAGTCCGCCGGGGAGCTGTTTTTT. This chain joins TRBV5-1 and TRBJ2-2, with a weak D call TRBD1 (5 bases). Germline CDR1 is SGHRS and CDR2 is YFSETQ. This CDR3 comprises 13 residues. With 6 bases removed from V and 6 bases from J, the gap between germline ends came to 12 bases.

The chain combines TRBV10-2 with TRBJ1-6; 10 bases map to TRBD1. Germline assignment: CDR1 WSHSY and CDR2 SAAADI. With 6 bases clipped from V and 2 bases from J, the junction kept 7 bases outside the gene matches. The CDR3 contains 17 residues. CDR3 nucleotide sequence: TGCGCCAGCAGCCCACGACAGGGGGCAGCCTATAATTCACCCCTCCACTTT. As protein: CASSPRQGAAYNSPLHF.

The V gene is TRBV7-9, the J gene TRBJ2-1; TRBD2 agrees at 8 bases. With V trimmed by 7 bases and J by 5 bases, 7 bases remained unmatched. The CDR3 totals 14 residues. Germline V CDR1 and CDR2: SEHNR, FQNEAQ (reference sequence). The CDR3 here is CASIRTSRNNEQFF. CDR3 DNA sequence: TGTGCCAGCATCAGGACTAGCAGAAACAATGAGCAGTTCTTC.

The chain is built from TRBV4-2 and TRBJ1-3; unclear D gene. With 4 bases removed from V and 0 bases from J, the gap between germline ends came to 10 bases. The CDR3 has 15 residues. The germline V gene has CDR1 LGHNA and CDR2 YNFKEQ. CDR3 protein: CASSPRPSSGNTIYF. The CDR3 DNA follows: TGTGCCAGCAGCCCCCGACCTAGCTCTGGAAACACCATATATTTT.

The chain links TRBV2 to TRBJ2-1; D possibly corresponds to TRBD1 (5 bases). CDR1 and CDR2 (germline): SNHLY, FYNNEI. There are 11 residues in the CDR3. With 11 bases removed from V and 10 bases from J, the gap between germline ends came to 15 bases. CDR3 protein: CACTGVREQFF. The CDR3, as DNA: TGTGCCTGCACAGGAGTTAGGGAGCAGTTCTTC.

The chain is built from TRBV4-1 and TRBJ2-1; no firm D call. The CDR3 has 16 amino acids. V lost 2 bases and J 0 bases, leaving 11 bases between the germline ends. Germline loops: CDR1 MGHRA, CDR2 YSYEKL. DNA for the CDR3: TGCGCCAGCAGCCAAACCCCGCCTCCCTCCTACAATGAGCAGTTCTTC. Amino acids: CASSQTPPPSYNEQFF.

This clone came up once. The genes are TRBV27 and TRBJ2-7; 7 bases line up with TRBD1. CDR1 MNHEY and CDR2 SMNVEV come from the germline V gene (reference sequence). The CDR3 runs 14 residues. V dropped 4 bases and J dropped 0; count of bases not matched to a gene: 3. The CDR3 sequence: CASSSRDSSYEQYF. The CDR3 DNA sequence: TGTGCCAGCAGTTCCCGGGACAGCTCCTACGAGCAGTACTTC.